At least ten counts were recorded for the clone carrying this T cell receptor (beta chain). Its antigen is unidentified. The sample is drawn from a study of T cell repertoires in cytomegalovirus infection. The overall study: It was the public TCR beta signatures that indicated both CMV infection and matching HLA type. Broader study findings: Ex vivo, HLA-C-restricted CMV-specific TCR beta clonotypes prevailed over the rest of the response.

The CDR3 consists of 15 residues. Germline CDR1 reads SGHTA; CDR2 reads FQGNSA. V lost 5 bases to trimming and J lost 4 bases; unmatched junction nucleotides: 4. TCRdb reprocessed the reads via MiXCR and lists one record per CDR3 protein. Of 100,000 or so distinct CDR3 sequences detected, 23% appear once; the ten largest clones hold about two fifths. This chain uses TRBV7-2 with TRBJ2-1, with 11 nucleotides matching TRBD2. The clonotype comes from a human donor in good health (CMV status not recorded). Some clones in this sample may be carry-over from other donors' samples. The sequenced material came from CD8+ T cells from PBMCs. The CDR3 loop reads CASSPGLAGYNEQFF. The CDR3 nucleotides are TGTGCCAGCAGCCCCGGACTAGCGGGTTACAATGAGCAGTTCTTC.